The clone carrying this T cell receptor beta chain was counted ten times or more. The antigen remains undetermined. The data derive from a study of memory CD4+ T cells and cytomegalovirus serostatus. Germline V CDR1 and CDR2: LNHDA, SQIVND (reference sequence). The CDR3 is made up of 14 amino acids. V was pared by 7 bases and J by 0 bases, with 10 bases between. Notes on the study in general: Suggested: most of the CMV-linked TCR signature lies in CD4+ memory cells. Of 150 to 200 reported CMV TCRbeta sequences, 60 to 85 were found in memory CD4+ repertoires.

Single viable CD3+CD4+CD8-CD45RO+ cells were sorted as the memory CD4+ T cells. Serum IgG to CMV pp150, pp28, p38 and p52 defined serostatus. Using immunoSEQ multiplex PCR, the repertoire was profiled, and TCRdb retains in-frame clones only, with some absent. The sample yields around 50,000 clones, approximately 78% seen once. This clonotype was sampled from an adult in good health and CMV-seronegative. The V call is TRBV19, the J call TRBJ1-3, with a weak D call TRBD1 (5 bases). The sample was memory CD4+ T cells from blood. In nucleotides, the CDR3 is TGTGCCAGTACTCGCGGGGGCTCTGGAAACACCATATATTTT. Protein product: CASTRGGSGNTIYF. The whole variable domain, remainder taken from reference TRBV19 and TRBJ1-3, is DGGITQSPKYLFRKEGQNVTLSCEQNLNHDAMYWYRQDPGQGLRLIYYSQIVNDFQKGDIAEGYSVSREKKESFPLTVTSAQKNPTAFYLCASTRGGSGNTIYFGEGSWLTVV.